The 26 T cell receptor beta chains given below trace back to one sample, sequenced in a study of tumor-infiltrating lymphocytes in oesophageal squamous cell carcinoma. TCRdb used MiXCR to reprocess the PCR reads, holding one entry per CDR3 protein. Of about 11,000 distinct CDR3 sequences listed, around 60% are singletons. Material: esophageal tumor tissue. The receptors were sampled from a male donor with esophageal squamous cell carcinoma.

This clonotype is medium-sized by share. V is TRBV6-4 and J is TRBJ2-1, with D perhaps matching TRBD2 (5 bases). CDR3 length: 14 residues. CDR1 is MRHNA and CDR2 is SNTAGT in the germline V gene. Trimming took off 3 bases at V and 7 bases at J, with 13 bases between the two ends. The CDR3 loop reads CASSEGRGGNEQFF. For the CDR3, the DNA is TGTGCCAGCAGTGAAGGACGGGGTGGGAATGAGCAGTTCTTC.

The chain is built from TRBV12-3 or TRBV12-4 and TRBJ2-3; 7 bases agree with TRBD1. The CDR3 extends over 15 amino acids. The junction had 7 bases not matched to a gene; V was cut back by 5 bases and J by 2 bases. CDR3 DNA sequence: TGTGCCAGCAGTCTACAGGGGATCAACACAGATACGCAGTATTTT. Translated, it gives CASSLQGINTDTQYF.

The chain employs TRBV7-6 and TRBJ2-1, with D uncertain. The V gene's germline CDR1 is SGHVS and CDR2 FNYEAQ. The CDR3 is 15 residues long. Between the trimmed V and J ends, which lost 4 bases and 0 bases, there was a span of 10 bases. The CDR3 reads CASSWQVISYNEQFF. In nucleotides, the CDR3 is TGTGCCAGCAGCTGGCAAGTAATCTCCTACAATGAGCAGTTCTTC.

V is TRBV27 and J is TRBJ2-1; no reliable D call. CDR1 and CDR2 from the germline V gene are MNHEY and SMNVEV (reference sequence). The CDR3 extends over 13 amino acids. Trimming pared 3 bases from V and 7 bases from J, leaving 10 bases between. The CDR3 protein is CASSFSPINEQFF. The DNA of the CDR3 is TGTGCCAGCAGTTTCTCTCCTATAAATGAGCAGTTCTTC.

This clonotype was recorded a few times. The V call is TRBV11-3, the J call TRBJ2-1; 11 bases line up with TRBD2. Germline loops: CDR1 SGHNT, CDR2 YENEEA. V was clipped by 5 bases and J by 2 bases; unmatched bases: 5. The CDR3 covers 16 residues. For the CDR3, the DNA is TGTGCCAGCAGCCCTTATAGCGGGGGGGCCTACAATGAGCAGTTCTTC. This translates into CASSPYSGGAYNEQFF.

DNA of the CDR3: TGTGCCAGCAGTTTTCCGGGCACCGGGGAGCTGTTTTTT. Translated: CASSFPGTGELFF. The chain joins TRBV12-3 or TRBV12-4 to TRBJ1-3; D is undetermined. The DNA matches TRBJ2-2 better at its end, which makes the J call doubtful. CDR3 length equals 13 residues.

About this clonotype itself: This may arise from a read error, as a much more abundant clone is one base away. The chain uses TRBV7-9 and TRBJ2-1; 14 bases fit TRBD2. The DNA end is more similar to TRBJ2-7, so the J call may be wrong. CDR1 is SEHNR and CDR2 is FQNEAQ in the germline V gene (reference sequence). The CDR3 extends over 20 amino acids. The CDR3 nucleotides are TGTGCCAGCAGCGGGGCACCGGGACTAGCGGGAGAGCTCTCCTACAATGAGCAGTACTTC. Amino acid sequence: CASSGAPGLAGELSYNEQYF.

Worth noting for this clonotype: A much larger clone differs from this one at a single base, so this may be a read error. V and J are TRBV24-1 and TRBJ2-3, with 10 bases aligning to TRBD1. Germline lookup yields CDR1 KGHDR and CDR2 SFDVKD. The ends lost 4 bases at V and 14 bases at J; junction bases unmatched: 20. The CDR3 is 17 amino acids. The CDR3 sequence is CATSDPGQGSNTGELYF. The CDR3 bases are TGTGCCACCAGTGACCCGGGACAGGGGAGTAACACCGGGGAGCTGTATTTT.

V usage is TRBV7-2 and J usage is TRBJ2-3, with 9 bases that match TRBD2. V was pared by 1 base and J by 2 bases, with 13 bases of the junction left unmatched. The V gene's germline CDR1 is SGHTA and CDR2 FQGNSA. The CDR3 is made up of 19 amino acids. CDR3 region: CASSLVPQPLAGTTDTQYF. CDR3 in DNA: TGTGCCAGCAGCTTAGTTCCCCAACCCCTAGCGGGGACCACAGATACGCAGTATTTT.

V and J are TRBV12-3 or TRBV12-4 and TRBJ2-3; D remains ambiguous. The length of the CDR3 is 13 residues. Trimming took off 5 bases at V and 0 bases at J, with 6 bases between the two ends. This CDR3 reads CASSTGSTDTQYF. CDR3 nucleotide sequence: TGTGCCAGCAGTACTGGTAGCACAGATACGCAGTATTTT.

There are many counts of this clonotype. V gene TRBV2 combines with J gene TRBJ2-3; D may correspond to TRBD1 or TRBD2 (6 bases each). Trimming pared 4 bases from V and 3 bases from J, leaving 11 bases between. CDR3 length: 14 residues. CDR1 and CDR2 (germline): SNHLY, FYNNEI. CDR3 loop: CASSAGGHTDTQYF. The CDR3 DNA reads TGTGCCAGCAGTGCCGGGGGCCATACAGATACGCAGTATTTT. Full variable domain (rest looked up from reference TRBV2 and TRBJ2-3): EPEVTQTPSHQVTQMGQEVILRCVPISNHLYFYWYRQILGQKVEFLVSFYNNEISEKSEIFDDQFSVERPDGSNFTLKIRSTKLEDSAMYFCASSAGGHTDTQYFGPGTRLTVL.

The CDR3: CASSKSSYNEQFF. As DNA, the CDR3 is TGTGCCAGCAGTAAAAGCTCCTACAATGAGCAGTTCTTC. This chain uses TRBV6-6 with TRBJ2-1; D is ambiguous. Germline CDR1 reads MNHNY; CDR2 reads SVGAGI (reference sequence). V dropped 5 bases and J dropped 0 bases, with 5 bases sitting between them. This CDR3 comprises 13 residues.

The CDR3 DNA reads TGTGCCAGCAGTGAGCCGGGACAGGGGAACAATGAGCAGTTCTTC. Translating gives CASSEPGQGNNEQFF. The J gene is TRBJ2-5, the V gene TRBV6-1, with 10 nucleotides matching TRBD1. The J call may be in error: the DNA end matches TRBJ2-1 better. This CDR3 is built from 15 residues. CDR1 MNHNS and CDR2 SASEGT come from the germline V gene.

Details on this clonotype: The DNA is omitted, as the CDR3 cannot be located on it reliably, and the CDR3 follows TCRdb's listing. V gene TRBV7-8 combines with J gene TRBJ2-7; TRBD1 is the table's D call, not checked against the DNA. The CDR3 is 18 residues long, ends included. Germline V gene data show CDR1 as SGHVS and CDR2 as FQNEAQ. CDR3 sequence: CASSLGQGSVRGSYEQYF.

This chain links TRBV19 with TRBJ2-3; 7 bases fit TRBD2. The J call could be wrong; TRBJ2-1 is a better fit for the DNA end. Per germline, CDR1 LNHDA and CDR2 SQIVND (reference sequence). The CDR3 totals 13 residues. The CDR3 DNA reads as TGTGCCAGCGGGGGGAGCTCCTACAATGAGCAGTTCTTC. Its protein is CASGGSSYNEQFF.

Details on this clonotype: With a much larger clone just one base away, this may be a read error. This sequence joins TRBV6-1 and TRBJ2-4, with D unresolved. The DNA matches TRBJ2-1 better at its end, which makes the J call doubtful. Germline CDR1 and CDR2: MNHNS and SASEGT. The CDR3 extends over 15 amino acids. The CDR3 bases are TGTGCCAGCACCCCAACCGCCTCGAGCTCCTACGAGCAGTTCTTC. This translates into CASTPTASSSYEQFF.

The chain has TRBV7-3 and TRBJ1-6, with TRBD2 matching 8 bases. The assigned J gene may be wrong: the sequence end matches TRBJ2-7 better. The CDR3 contains 16 residues. Per the germline V gene, CDR1 is SGHTA and CDR2 is FQGTGA. CDR3 amino acids: CASSLRPTSEVDEQYF. The CDR3 DNA sequence: TGTGCCAGCAGCTTAAGGCCGACTAGCGAGGTGGACGAGCAGTACTTC.

This clonotype showed up many times. The J gene is TRBJ1-5, the V gene TRBV19; D not resolved. Germline values: CDR1 LNHDA, CDR2 SQIVND (reference sequence). The CDR3 is made up of 12 amino acids. V gave up 10 bases and J gave up 2 bases, with 9 bases separating them. The CDR3 spells CATERGNQPQHF. CDR3 nucleotides: TGTGCCACCGAGAGGGGCAATCAGCCCCAGCATTTT.

The chain links TRBV7-9 to TRBJ2-3; D remains ambiguous. The CDR3 extends over 12 amino acids. Germline CDR1 SEHNR, CDR2 FQNEAQ (reference sequence). The V and J ends lost 5 bases and 4 bases respectively, with 7 bases between them. The CDR3 coding sequence is TGTGCCAGCAGCCTCGGACCAGATACGCAGTATTTT. Amino acids: CASSLGPDTQYF.

This clonotype has ten or more counts. V usage is TRBV7-2 and J usage is TRBJ2-5; D possibly corresponds to TRBD2 (6 bases). In germline, CDR1 is SGHTA, CDR2 FQGNSA. V dropped 5 bases and J dropped 8 bases, with 9 bases sitting between them. The CDR3 is made up of 11 amino acids. As DNA, the CDR3 is TGTGCCAGCAGCCCGGGGACTACCCAGTACTTC. The encoded protein is CASSPGTTQYF.

The chain recombines TRBV7-4 with TRBJ2-2, with a possible D match to TRBD2 (6 bases). The CDR3 is 14 residues long. Germline CDR1 reads SGHVT; CDR2 reads SQSDAQ. V lost 3 bases and J lost 6, with 11 bases in between. CDR3 nucleotides: TGTGCCAGCAGCTTGGGGGGAGTAGCCGGGGAGCTGTTTTTT. This translates into CASSLGGVAGELFF.

The CDR3 protein is CASSSLARRTSGRNSGYEQFF. The CDR3 nucleotides read TGTGCCAGCAGTTCCTTAGCCCGCCGGACTAGCGGGAGGAACAGCGGCTACGAGCAGTTCTTC. This chain links TRBV6-6 with TRBJ2-1; 14 nucleotides align to TRBD2. This CDR3 has 21 residues. CDR1 and CDR2 (germline): MNHNY, SVGAGI (reference sequence). Germline trimming cut 4 bases from V and 10 bases from J; bases unmatched to any gene: 24.

This clonotype was observed once. The chain couples TRBV28 to TRBJ2-7, with 7 bases lining up with TRBD1. V was pared by 3 bases and J by 4 bases, with 6 bases of the junction left unmatched. There are 14 residues in the CDR3. CDR1 and CDR2 (germline): MDHEN, SYDVKM. The CDR3 sequence: CASSFLGTAYEQYF. The CDR3 coding sequence is TGTGCCAGCAGTTTCCTCGGGACAGCTTACGAGCAGTACTTC.

The chain uses TRBV7-2 and TRBJ2-7, with 8 nucleotides matching TRBD1. Germline V gene sequence: CDR1 SGHTA, CDR2 FQGNSA. The CDR3 has 15 residues. V lost 5 bases to trimming and J lost 1 base; unmatched junction nucleotides: 7. CDR3 residues: CASSESGQASYEQYF. The DNA of the CDR3 is TGTGCCAGCAGCGAATCGGGACAGGCTTCCTACGAGCAGTACTTC. The full variable domain, in which reference TRBV7-2 and TRBJ2-7 provide the parts outside the CDR3, is GAGVSQSPSNKVTEKGKDVELRCDPISGHTALYWYRQSLGQGLEFLIYFQGNSAPDKSGLPSDRFSAERTGGSVSTLTIQRTQQEDSAVYLCASSESGQASYEQYFGPGTRLTVT.

This clonotype occurred a few times. The chain is built from TRBV7-9 and TRBJ1-5, with 7 bases fitting TRBD1. The length of the CDR3 is 14 residues. From germline, CDR1 is SEHNR and CDR2 FQNEAQ (reference sequence). The ends lost 5 bases at V and 2 bases at J; junction bases unmatched: 3. In DNA form, the CDR3 reads TGTGCCAGCAGCAGTACAGGGGGCAATCAGCCCCAGCATTTT. Its protein is CASSSTGGNQPQHF.

By proportion, this clonotype is medium-sized. The rearrangement joins TRBV7-8 to TRBJ1-5, with D possibly being TRBD1 (5 bases). The CDR3 runs 16 residues. Germline values: CDR1 SGHVS, CDR2 FQNEAQ. V was shortened by 1 base and J by 4 bases, with 14 bases between the two germline ends. This CDR3 reads CASSLEVRESNQPQHF. The CDR3 DNA is TGTGCCAGCAGCTTAGAGGTCAGGGAAAGTAATCAGCCCCAGCATTTT. Based on the CDR3 plus reference TRBV7-8 and TRBJ1-5, the full variable domain is GAGVSQSPRYKVAKRGQDVALRCDPISGHVSLFWYQQALGQGPEFLTYFQNEAQLDKSGLPSDRFFAERPEGSVSTLKIQRTQQEDSAVYLCASSLEVRESNQPQHFGDGTRLSIL.